One and the same sample provided the 28 T cell receptor beta chains below, sequenced in a study of CD8+CD57+ T cells in acquired aplastic anemia. Genomic DNA acted as the template from which TCR beta VDJ combination and CDR3 sequence profiling were carried out. TCRdb called the reads again in MiXCR, with one record for every CDR3 protein. The sample includes 300,000 or so distinct CDR3 sequences, roughly half of them seen just once. Sequenced material: sorted CD4+, CD8+, or CD8+CD57+ T cells (not recorded which) from PBMCs. These receptors originate from a human donor with severe aplastic anemia or a healthy control (not recorded which).

The chain is built from TRBV12-5 and TRBJ2-1; TRBD2 matches at 10 bases. V trimming: 3 bases; J trimming: 6 bases; junction bases outside the gene matches: 5. The CDR3 contains 15 residues. The germline CDR1 and CDR2 sequences are LGHNT and FRNRAP. In nucleotides, the CDR3 is TGTGCTAGTGGTTTAGTAGCGGGGGGACGCAATGAGCAGTTCTTC. As protein: CASGLVAGGRNEQFF.

V and J are TRBV7-2 and TRBJ1-1, with TRBD1 matching over 8 bases. The length of the CDR3 is 14 residues. J gave up 7 bases and V 5 bases, and 9 bases lay outside the gene matches. Germline-derived CDR1 and CDR2 are SGHTA and FQGNSA. The CDR3 sequence: CASSRRQGRSEAFF. CDR3 coding DNA: TGTGCCAGCAGCAGAAGACAGGGGCGGAGTGAAGCTTTCTTT.

This clonotype showed up many times. V and J are TRBV13 and TRBJ2-5, with a weak D call TRBD2 (5 bases). The length of the CDR3 is 13 residues. Trimming stripped 5 bases from V and 8 bases from J, with 15 bases between. Germline V gene sequence: CDR1 PRHDT, CDR2 FYEKMQ (reference sequence). CDR3 coding DNA: TGTGCCAGCAGCCGGGCGGGCTCGATAACCCAGTACTTC. Its protein is CASSRAGSITQYF.

The V and J genes are TRBV2 and TRBJ2-3; 8 nucleotides line up with TRBD2. Germline V gene data show CDR1 as SNHLY and CDR2 as FYNNEI. The CDR3 totals 16 residues. Unmatched junction bases numbered 17, after V lost 7 bases and J lost 8 bases. The CDR3: CASNEQAGATQSTQYF. The CDR3 DNA is TGTGCCAGCAATGAGCAAGCGGGAGCGACCCAGAGTACGCAGTATTTT.

J is TRBJ2-5 and V is TRBV7-9; TRBD1 matches at 11 bases. The CDR3 contains 17 residues. In germline, CDR1 is SEHNR, CDR2 FQNEAQ (reference sequence). J was trimmed by 0 bases and V by 2 bases; bases with no gene match: 5. In nucleotides, the CDR3 is TGTGCCAGCAGCTTAAAGCGGACAGGGGGCTACCAAGAGACCCAGTACTTC. Encoded protein: CASSLKRTGGYQETQYF.

The chain combines TRBV29-1 with TRBJ2-7, with 7 nucleotides matching TRBD2. Germline CDR1 SQVTM, CDR2 ANQGSEA. There are 10 residues in the CDR3. V was pared by 4 bases and J by 6 bases, with 0 bases of the junction left unmatched. The CDR3 reads CSVGGGEQYF. The CDR3 DNA follows: TGCAGCGTTGGGGGGGGCGAGCAGTACTTC.

This clonotype was counted between two and nine times. The gene calls are TRBV6-2 or TRBV6-3 and TRBJ1-6; 9 nucleotides agree with TRBD1. The ends lost 6 bases at V and 0 bases at J; junction bases unmatched: 15. Germline loops: CDR1 MNHEY, CDR2 SVGEGT. The CDR3 covers 20 residues. The CDR3 DNA is TGTGCCAGCAGCCTATCCACCCTCGGGACAGGGAACTCCTATAATTCACCCCTCCACTTT. Its protein product is CASSLSTLGTGNSYNSPLHF.

This clonotype showed up just a few times. The chain links TRBV10-3 to TRBJ2-2; the D gene is possibly TRBD1 (5 bases). The CDR3 has 15 amino acids. Trimming shortened V by 0 bases and J by 1 base, and 6 bases separated the two germline ends. The germline V gene encodes CDR1 ENHRY and CDR2 SYGVKD. CDR3 coding DNA: TGTGCCATCAGTGAGTCAAGGGGGAACACCGGGGAGCTGTTTTTT. This sequence encodes CAISESRGNTGELFF.

This clonotype was seen more than once but under ten times. The chain uses TRBV11-2 and TRBJ1-1; possible D gene TRBD1, 6 bases. This CDR3 contains 14 residues. Trimming took 5 bases from V and 5 from J, leaving 15 bases between them. Germline CDR1 is SGHAT and CDR2 is FQNNGV. This CDR3 reads CASSPQGRRTEAFF. The CDR3 DNA sequence: TGTGCCAGCAGCCCACAGGGACGGAGGACTGAAGCTTTCTTT.

This clonotype was seen ten or more times. The rearrangement uses TRBV7-3 and TRBJ2-5; the D gene is possibly TRBD2 (5 bases). This CDR3 comprises 14 residues. V lost 3 bases to trimming and J lost 4 bases, with 12 bases between them. CDR1 and CDR2 (germline): SGHTA, FQGTGA. The DNA for the CDR3 is TGTGCCAGCAGCTTGGCGGGTAGAGGAGAGACCCAGTACTTC. Its translation: CASSLAGRGETQYF.

DNA of the CDR3: TGCAGCGTTGAGTGGGACGGGGTGGCAGATACGCAGTATTTT. It is translated as CSVEWDGVADTQYF. This sequence joins TRBV29-1 and TRBJ2-3, with D perhaps matching TRBD1 or TRBD2 (5 bases each). The CDR3 runs 14 residues. The germline CDR1 and CDR2 sequences are SQVTM and ANQGSEA. Trimming left V 3 bases short and J 4 bases short, with 14 bases between.

V and J are TRBV15 and TRBJ2-2; TRBD1 aligns across 11 bases. The V and J ends lost 0 bases and 4 bases, in that order; junction bases with no gene match: 25. CDR3 size: 24 residues. CDR1 and CDR2 from the germline V gene are LNHNV and YYDKDF (reference sequence). This CDR3 is CATSRERTGGTGSGSGRSTGELFF. The CDR3, as DNA: TGTGCCACCAGCAGAGAAAGGACAGGGGGCACGGGTAGCGGGAGTGGCCGCAGCACCGGGGAGCTGTTTTTT.

Many counts were recorded for this clonotype. The chain links TRBV7-2 to TRBJ1-5; a weak D match, TRBD1 (6 bases). CDR3 length: 13 residues. Germline loops: CDR1 SGHTA, CDR2 FQGNSA. Trimming left V 4 bases short and J 4 bases short, with 8 bases between. The CDR3 sequence is CASSWTENQPQHF. As DNA, the CDR3 is TGTGCCAGCAGCTGGACAGAGAATCAGCCCCAGCATTTT. Filled out from reference TRBV7-2 and TRBJ1-5, the complete variable domain reads GAGVSQSPSNKVTEKGKDVELRCDPISGHTALYWYRQSLGQGLEFLIYFQGNSAPDKSGLPSDRFSAERTGGSVSTLTIQRTQQEDSAVYLCASSWTENQPQHFGDGTRLSIL.

Concerning this clonotype: A much larger clone differs from this one at a single base, so this may be a read error. As DNA, the CDR3 is TGTGCCAGCAGCCTAACAGTGAGCATTGAAGCTTTCTTT. Residues: CASSLTVSIEAFF. V usage is TRBV28 and J usage is TRBJ1-1; D call uncertain. CDR1 is MDHEN and CDR2 is SYDVKM in the germline V gene. The CDR3 consists of 13 residues. V was trimmed by 6 bases and J by 7 bases, leaving 15 bases between them.

Points on this clonotype: A read error may produce the germline difference seen at one junction end. The genes are TRBV4-1 and TRBJ2-5, with a weak D call TRBD2 (5 bases). The V gene's germline CDR1 is MGHRA and CDR2 YSYEKL. The CDR3 is 17 amino acids. The CDR3 is CASSQEYQARPWETRYF. CDR3 nucleotide sequence: TGCGCCAGTAGCCAAGAGTATCAGGCCCGGCCTTGGGAGACCCGGTACTTC.

A remark on this clonotype: Sequence at one end of the junction differs from germline and may be a read error. The chain combines TRBV5-4 with TRBJ2-3; D is possibly TRBD2 (5 bases). CDR1 is SGHNT and CDR2 is YYREEE in the germline V gene (reference sequence). The CDR3 spans 15 residues. As DNA, the CDR3 is TGCGCCAGCAGCCAAGATTGGGCAGCGGCAGATACGCAGTATTTT. The encoded protein is CASSQDWAAADTQYF.

CDR3 in DNA: TGTGCCAGCAGCTTCGACGGGACAGGAATCACCTACGAGCAGTACTTC. The encoded protein is CASSFDGTGITYEQYF. This sequence joins TRBV5-5 and TRBJ2-7, with 8 bases matching TRBD1. V gave up 2 bases and J gave up 2 bases; unmatched junction bases: 9. The CDR3 is 16 amino acids. The V gene's germline CDR1 is SGHKS and CDR2 YYEKEE (reference sequence).

The V and J genes are TRBV5-1 and TRBJ1-2; D may be TRBD1 (5 bases). The CDR3 totals 15 residues. CDR1 and CDR2 (germline): SGHRS, YFSETQ. V lost 2 bases, J lost 1 base, and 12 bases lay in between. This CDR3 is CASSLWGGDNYGYTF. For the CDR3, the DNA is TGCGCCAGCAGCTTATGGGGAGGGGATAACTATGGCTACACCTTC. Variable domain in full (rest from reference TRBV5-1 and TRBJ1-2): KAGVTQTPRYLIKTRGQQVTLSCSPISGHRSVSWYQQTPGQGLQFLFEYFSETQRNKGNFPGRFSGRQFSNSRSEMNVSTLELGDSALYLCASSLWGGDNYGYTFGSGTRLTVV.

The gene calls are TRBV5-8 and TRBJ2-4; the match to TRBD1 covers 7 bases. Germline lookup yields CDR1 SGHTS and CDR2 YDEGEE. This CDR3 contains 14 residues. V trimming: 7 bases; J trimming: 8 bases; junction bases outside the gene matches: 12. CDR3 nucleotides: TGTGCCAGCGGACCCAGGACAGGTAGTGACATTCAGTACTTC. Residues: CASGPRTGSDIQYF.

The rearrangement links TRBV7-9 to TRBJ1-3; TRBD1 matches at 7 bases. Trimming took 4 bases from V and 7 from J; bases not matched to a gene: 4. The CDR3 sequence is 13 residues long. Germline CDR1 and CDR2: SEHNR and FQNEAQ (reference sequence). In DNA form, the CDR3 reads TGTGCCAGCAGCTACAGGGGTATCAACACCATATATTTT. Translation: CASSYRGINTIYF.

This clonotype has just a few counts. V is TRBV20-1 and J is TRBJ1-1; D not resolved. This CDR3 comprises 12 residues. Germline V lookup: CDR1 DFQATT, CDR2 SNEGSKA (reference sequence). The germline V and J ends were trimmed by 3 bases and 1 base, with 6 bases remaining between them. The CDR3, as DNA: TGCAGTGCTAGGACAACGAACACTGAAGCTTTCTTT. Translated: CSARTTNTEAFF.

This clonotype was counted many times. This chain joins TRBV7-9 and TRBJ1-6, with 9 bases fitting TRBD1. CDR1 is SEHNR, CDR2 FQNEAQ, per germline (reference sequence). This CDR3 is 15 amino acids long. The V and J ends lost 1 base and 8 bases, in that order; junction bases with no gene match: 3. This CDR3 is CASSLGGQGHSPLHF. In nucleotides, the CDR3 is TGTGCCAGCAGCTTAGGGGGACAGGGTCATTCACCCCTCCACTTT.

This chain uses TRBV15 with TRBJ2-6; a possible D gene is TRBD2 (5 bases). The CDR3 totals 15 residues. Germline loops: CDR1 LNHNV, CDR2 YYDKDF (reference sequence). The V end lost 5 bases, the J end lost 0 bases, and 8 bases lay between the germline ends. CDR3 region: CATSDRDSGANVLTF. The CDR3 DNA reads as TGTGCCACCAGCGACCGGGACTCTGGGGCCAACGTCCTGACTTTC. The whole variable domain, remainder taken from reference TRBV15 and TRBJ2-6, is DAMVIQNPRYQVTQFGKPVTLSCSQTLNHNVMYWYQQKSSQAPKLLFHYYDKDFNNEADTPDNFQSRRPNTSFCFLDIRSPGLGDTAMYLCATSDRDSGANVLTFGAGSRLTVL.

The chain recombines TRBV5-1 with TRBJ1-2; 10 positions match TRBD1. Germline values: CDR1 SGHRS, CDR2 YFSETQ. This CDR3 spans 13 amino acids. Germline trimming cut 7 bases from V and 8 bases from J; bases unmatched to any gene: 8. Here the CDR3 reads CASSPGQGLGYTF. As DNA, the CDR3 is TGCGCCAGCTCCCCGGGACAGGGGTTAGGCTACACCTTC. The variable domain in full, with the rest retrieved from reference TRBV5-1 and TRBJ1-2, is KAGVTQTPRYLIKTRGQQVTLSCSPISGHRSVSWYQQTPGQGLQFLFEYFSETQRNKGNFPGRFSGRQFSNSRSEMNVSTLELGDSALYLCASSPGQGLGYTFGSGTRLTVV.

Concerning this clonotype: A much more abundant neighbour one base away suggests this may be a read error. This sequence joins TRBV12-3 or TRBV12-4 and TRBJ2-3, with TRBD2 identical over 12 bases. The CDR3 sequence is 14 residues long. V shed 8 bases and J 7 bases; nucleotides not matched to a gene: 7. The CDR3 DNA reads TGTGCCAGCGGAACTAGCGGGGGGACTCATACGCAGTATTTT. Translated, it gives CASGTSGGTHTQYF.

This clonotype was recorded once. The chain combines TRBV24-1 with TRBJ1-5, with a tentative D call TRBD1 (5 bases). Germline V CDR1 and CDR2: KGHDR, SFDVKD. The CDR3 has 18 amino acids. V lost 3 bases, J lost 6 bases, and 23 bases lay in between. The CDR3 DNA reads TGTGCCACCAGTGATCTAGCGGGGGGGAACACGGCCGGTCAGCCCCAGCATTTT. It encodes CATSDLAGGNTAGQPQHF.

In this sample, this clonotype turned up many times. V is TRBV18 and J is TRBJ2-7; D is undetermined. V shed 0 bases and J shed 0 bases, with 3 bases lying between them. The germline V gene encodes CDR1 KGHSH and CDR2 LQKENI. The CDR3 is 13 amino acids. The CDR3 DNA reads as TGTGCCAGCTCACCACCGCTCTCCTACGAGCAGTACTTC. It is translated as CASSPPLSYEQYF.

In its sample, this clonotype was seen many times. In DNA form, the CDR3 reads TGTGCCAGCAGTTTCCCCGACAGAGCACAGGGCTCCTACGAGCAGTACTTC. Residues: CASSFPDRAQGSYEQYF. This sequence joins TRBV12-3 or TRBV12-4 and TRBJ2-7; D perhaps matches TRBD1 (6 bases). Trimming stripped 3 bases from V and 0 bases from J, with 18 bases between. The CDR3 extends over 17 amino acids.